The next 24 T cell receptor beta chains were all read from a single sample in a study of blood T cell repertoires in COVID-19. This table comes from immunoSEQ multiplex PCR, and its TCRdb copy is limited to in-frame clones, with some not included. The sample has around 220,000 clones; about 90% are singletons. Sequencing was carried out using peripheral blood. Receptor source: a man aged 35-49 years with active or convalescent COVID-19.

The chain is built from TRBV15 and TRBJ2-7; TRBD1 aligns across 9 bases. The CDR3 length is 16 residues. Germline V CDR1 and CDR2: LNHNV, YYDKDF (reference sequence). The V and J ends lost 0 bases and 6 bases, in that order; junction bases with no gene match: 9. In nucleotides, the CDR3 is TGTGCCACCAGCAGAGATCAGTTGGGACAGGGTTTCGAGCAGTACTTC. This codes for CATSRDQLGQGFEQYF.

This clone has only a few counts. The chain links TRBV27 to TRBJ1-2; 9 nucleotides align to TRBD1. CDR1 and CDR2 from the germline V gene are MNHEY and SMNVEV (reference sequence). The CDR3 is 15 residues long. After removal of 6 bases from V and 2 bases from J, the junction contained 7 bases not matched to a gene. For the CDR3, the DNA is TGTGCCAGCAGGGACGGACAGGGGATGAACTATGGCTACACCTTC. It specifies CASRDGQGMNYGYTF.

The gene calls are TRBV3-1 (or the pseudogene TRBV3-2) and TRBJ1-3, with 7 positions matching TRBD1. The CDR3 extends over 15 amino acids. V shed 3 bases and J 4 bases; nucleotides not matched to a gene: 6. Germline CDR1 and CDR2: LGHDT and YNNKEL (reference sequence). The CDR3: CASSQWTGEGNTIYF. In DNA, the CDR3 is TGTGCCAGCAGCCAGTGGACAGGCGAAGGAAACACCATATATTTT.

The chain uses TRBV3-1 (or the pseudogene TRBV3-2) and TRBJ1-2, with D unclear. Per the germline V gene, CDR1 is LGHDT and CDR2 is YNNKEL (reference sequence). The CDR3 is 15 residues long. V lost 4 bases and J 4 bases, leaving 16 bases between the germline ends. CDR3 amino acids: CASSLPTGEGYGYTF. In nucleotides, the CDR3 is TGTGCCAGCAGCCTGCCCACGGGCGAGGGCTATGGCTACACCTTC.

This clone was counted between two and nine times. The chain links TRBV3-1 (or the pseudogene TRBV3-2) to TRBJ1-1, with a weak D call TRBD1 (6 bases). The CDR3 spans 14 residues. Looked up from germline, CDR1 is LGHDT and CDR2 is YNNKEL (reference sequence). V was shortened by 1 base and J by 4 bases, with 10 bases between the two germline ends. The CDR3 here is CASSQGRGGTEAFF. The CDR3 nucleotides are TGTGCCAGCAGCCAAGGGAGGGGGGGCACTGAAGCTTTCTTT.

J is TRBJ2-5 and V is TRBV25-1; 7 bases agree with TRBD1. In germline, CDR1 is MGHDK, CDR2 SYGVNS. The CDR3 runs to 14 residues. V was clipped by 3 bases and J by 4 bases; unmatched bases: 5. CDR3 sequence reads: CASSDPRQGETQYF. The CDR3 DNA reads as TGTGCCAGCAGTGATCCTAGACAGGGAGAGACCCAGTACTTC.

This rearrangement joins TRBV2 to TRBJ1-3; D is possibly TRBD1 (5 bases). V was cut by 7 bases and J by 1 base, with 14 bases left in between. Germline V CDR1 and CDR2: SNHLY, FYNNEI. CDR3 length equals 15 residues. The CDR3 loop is CASILAQGSGNTIYF. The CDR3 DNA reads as TGTGCCAGCATCTTAGCCCAGGGATCTGGAAACACCATATATTTT.

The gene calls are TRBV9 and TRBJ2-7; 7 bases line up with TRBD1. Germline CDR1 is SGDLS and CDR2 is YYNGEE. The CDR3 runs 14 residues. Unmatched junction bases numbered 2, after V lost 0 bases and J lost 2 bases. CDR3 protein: CASSVVGTAYEQYF. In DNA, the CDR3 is TGTGCCAGCAGCGTAGTAGGGACAGCCTACGAGCAGTACTTC. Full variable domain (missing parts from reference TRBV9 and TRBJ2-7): DSGVTQTPKHLITATGQRVTLRCSPRSGDLSVYWYQQSLDQGLQFLIQYYNGEERAKGNILERFSAQQFPDLHSELNLSSLELGDSALYFCASSVVGTAYEQYFGPGTRLTVT.

CDR3 amino acids: CASSLSPTVNEKLFF. The CDR3 DNA is TGTGCCAGCAGCTTGTCGCCGACAGTTAATGAAAAACTGTTTTTT. This chain uses TRBV5-6 with TRBJ1-4, with D perhaps matching TRBD1 (5 bases). Germline CDR1 is SGHDT and CDR2 is YYEEEE. Trimming removed 1 base at V and 4 bases at J, with 11 bases between. This CDR3 has 15 residues.

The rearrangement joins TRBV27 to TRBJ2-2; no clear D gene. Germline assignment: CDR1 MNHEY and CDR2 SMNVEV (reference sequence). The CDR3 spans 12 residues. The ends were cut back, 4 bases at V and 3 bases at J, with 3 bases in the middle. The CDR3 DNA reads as TGTGCCAGCAGTTCCTACACCGGGGAGCTGTTTTTT. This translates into CASSSYTGELFF.

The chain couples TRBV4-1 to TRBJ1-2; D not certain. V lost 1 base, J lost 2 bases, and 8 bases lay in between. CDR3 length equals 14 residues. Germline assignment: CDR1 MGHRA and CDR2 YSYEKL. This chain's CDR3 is CASSQAGANYGYTF. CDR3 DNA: TGCGCCAGCAGCCAAGCGGGAGCCAACTATGGCTACACCTTC.

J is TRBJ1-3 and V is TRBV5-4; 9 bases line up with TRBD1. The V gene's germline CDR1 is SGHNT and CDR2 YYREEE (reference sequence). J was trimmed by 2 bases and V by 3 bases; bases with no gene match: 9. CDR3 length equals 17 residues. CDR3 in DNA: TGTGCCAGCAGCTCATCACAGGGGGCGACGACTGGAAACACCATATATTTT. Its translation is CASSSSQGATTGNTIYF.

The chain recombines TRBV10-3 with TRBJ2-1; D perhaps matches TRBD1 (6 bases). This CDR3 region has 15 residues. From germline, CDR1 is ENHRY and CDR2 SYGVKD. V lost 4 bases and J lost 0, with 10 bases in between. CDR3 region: CAISGGPSSYNEQFF. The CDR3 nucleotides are TGTGCCATCAGTGGGGGGCCGAGCTCCTACAATGAGCAGTTCTTC.

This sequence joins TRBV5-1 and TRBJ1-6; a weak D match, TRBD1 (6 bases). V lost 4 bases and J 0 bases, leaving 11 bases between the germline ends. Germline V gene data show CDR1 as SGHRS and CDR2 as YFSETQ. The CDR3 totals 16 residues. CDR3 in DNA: TGCGCCAGCAGCCCTCAGGGGAGCTCCTATAATTCACCCCTCCACTTT. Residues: CASSPQGSSYNSPLHF.

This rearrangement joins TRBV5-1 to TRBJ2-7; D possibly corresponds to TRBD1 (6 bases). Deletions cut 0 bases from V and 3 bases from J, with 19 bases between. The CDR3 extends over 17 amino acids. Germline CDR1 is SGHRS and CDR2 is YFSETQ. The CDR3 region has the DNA TGCGCCAGCAGCTTGGCCATAGGCAGGGGCCTTGTCTACGAGCAGTACTTC. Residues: CASSLAIGRGLVYEQYF.

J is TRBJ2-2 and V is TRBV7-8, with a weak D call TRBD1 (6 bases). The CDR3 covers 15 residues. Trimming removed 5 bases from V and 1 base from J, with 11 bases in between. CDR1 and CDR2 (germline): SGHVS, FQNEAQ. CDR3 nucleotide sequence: TGTGCCAGCAGCGCTACAGGGATGAACACCGGGGAGCTGTTTTTT. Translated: CASSATGMNTGELFF.

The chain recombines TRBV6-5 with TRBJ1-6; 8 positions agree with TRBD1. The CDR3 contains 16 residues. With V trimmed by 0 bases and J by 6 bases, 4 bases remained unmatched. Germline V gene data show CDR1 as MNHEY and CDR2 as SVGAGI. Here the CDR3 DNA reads TGTGCCAGCAGTTACTCCCCACAGGGGGTTAATTCACCCCTCCACTTT. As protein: CASSYSPQGVNSPLHF.

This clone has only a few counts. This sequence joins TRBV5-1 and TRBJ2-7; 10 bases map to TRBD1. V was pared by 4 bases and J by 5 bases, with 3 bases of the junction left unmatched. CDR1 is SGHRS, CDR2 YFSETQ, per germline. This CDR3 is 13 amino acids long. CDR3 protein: CASSTGQGDEQYF. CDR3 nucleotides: TGCGCCAGCAGCACCGGACAGGGGGACGAGCAGTACTTC.

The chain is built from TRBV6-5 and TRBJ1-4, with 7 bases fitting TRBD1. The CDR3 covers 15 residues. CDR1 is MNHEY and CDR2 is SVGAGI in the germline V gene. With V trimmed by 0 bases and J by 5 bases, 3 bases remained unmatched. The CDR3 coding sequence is TGTGCCAGCAGTTACTCGGACAGGACGAATGAAAAACTGTTTTTT. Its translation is CASSYSDRTNEKLFF.

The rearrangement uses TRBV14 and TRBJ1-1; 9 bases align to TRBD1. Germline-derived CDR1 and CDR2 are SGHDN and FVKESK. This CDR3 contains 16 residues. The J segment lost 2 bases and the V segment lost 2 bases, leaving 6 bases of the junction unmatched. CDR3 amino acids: CASSQRHRGPNTEAFF. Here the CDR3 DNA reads TGTGCCAGCAGCCAACGCCACAGGGGGCCTAACACTGAAGCTTTCTTT.

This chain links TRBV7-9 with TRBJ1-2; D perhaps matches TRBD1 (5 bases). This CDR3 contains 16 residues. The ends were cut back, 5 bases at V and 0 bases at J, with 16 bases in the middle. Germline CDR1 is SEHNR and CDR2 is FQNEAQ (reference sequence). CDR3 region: CASSHPGGGANYGYTF. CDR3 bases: TGTGCCAGCAGCCACCCCGGGGGGGGAGCTAACTATGGCTACACCTTC.

The CDR3 loop reads CASSPTGGTEAFF. In DNA form, the CDR3 reads TGTGCCAGCAGTCCAACAGGGGGCACTGAAGCTTTCTTT. The chain combines TRBV28 with TRBJ1-1; 8 bases are a match to TRBD1. V trimming: 5 bases; J trimming: 4 bases; junction bases outside the gene matches: 3. Germline lookup yields CDR1 MDHEN and CDR2 SYDVKM. This CDR3 is built from 13 residues.

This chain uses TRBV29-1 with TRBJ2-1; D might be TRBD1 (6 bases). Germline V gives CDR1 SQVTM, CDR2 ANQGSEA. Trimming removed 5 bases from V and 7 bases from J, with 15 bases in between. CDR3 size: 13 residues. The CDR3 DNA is TGCAGCGTTCACAGGGTTTCTGGAAATGAGCAGTTCTTC. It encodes CSVHRVSGNEQFF.

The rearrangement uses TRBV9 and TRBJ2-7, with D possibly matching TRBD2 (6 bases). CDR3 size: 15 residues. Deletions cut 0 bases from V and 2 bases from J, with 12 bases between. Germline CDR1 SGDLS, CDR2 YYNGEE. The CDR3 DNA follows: TGTGCCAGCAGCGTAGGAGTAGCGGTAACCTACGAGCAGTACTTC. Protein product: CASSVGVAVTYEQYF.